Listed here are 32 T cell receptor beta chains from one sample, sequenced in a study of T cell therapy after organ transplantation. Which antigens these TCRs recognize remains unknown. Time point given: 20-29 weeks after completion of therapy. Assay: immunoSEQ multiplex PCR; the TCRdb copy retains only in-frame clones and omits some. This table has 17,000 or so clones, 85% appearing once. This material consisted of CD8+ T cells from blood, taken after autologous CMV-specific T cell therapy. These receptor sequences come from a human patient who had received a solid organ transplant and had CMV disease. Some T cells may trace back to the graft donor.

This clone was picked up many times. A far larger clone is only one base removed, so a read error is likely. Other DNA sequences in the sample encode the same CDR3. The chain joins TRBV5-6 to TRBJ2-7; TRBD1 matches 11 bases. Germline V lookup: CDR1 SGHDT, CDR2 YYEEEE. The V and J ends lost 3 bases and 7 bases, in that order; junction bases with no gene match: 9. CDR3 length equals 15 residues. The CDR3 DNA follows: TGTGCCAGCAGCTGGGGGGGACAGGGGGTTTTTGAGCAGTACTTC. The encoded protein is CASSWGGQGVFEQYF.

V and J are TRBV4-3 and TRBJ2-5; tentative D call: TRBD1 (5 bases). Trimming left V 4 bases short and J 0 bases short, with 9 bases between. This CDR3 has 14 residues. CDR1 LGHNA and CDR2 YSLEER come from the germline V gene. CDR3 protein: CASSPGINQETQYF. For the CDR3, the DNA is TGCGCCAGCAGCCCAGGGATTAACCAAGAGACCCAGTACTTC.

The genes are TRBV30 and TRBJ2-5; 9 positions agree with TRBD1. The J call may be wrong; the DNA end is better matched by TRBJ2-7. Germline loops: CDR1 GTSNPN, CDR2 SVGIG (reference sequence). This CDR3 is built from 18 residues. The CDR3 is CAWRKARTGERLFYEQYF. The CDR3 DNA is TGTGCCTGGAGAAAAGCACGGACAGGGGAAAGACTTTTCTACGAGCAGTACTTC.

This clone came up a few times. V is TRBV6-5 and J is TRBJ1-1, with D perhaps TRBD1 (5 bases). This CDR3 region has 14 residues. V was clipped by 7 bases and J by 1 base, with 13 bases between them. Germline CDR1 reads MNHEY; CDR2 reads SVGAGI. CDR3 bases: TGTGCCAGCACCCTACAGGAGGGGAACACTGAAGCTTTCTTT. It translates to CASTLQEGNTEAFF.

The CDR3 here is CASSLLGQTEAFF. The CDR3 nucleotides read TGTGCCAGCAGTTTATTGGGGCAAACTGAAGCTTTCTTT. V gene TRBV27 combines with J gene TRBJ1-1; weak D call: TRBD1 (5 bases). Trimming pared 1 base from V and 5 bases from J, leaving 8 bases between. The CDR3 has 13 amino acids. The V gene's germline CDR1 is MNHEY and CDR2 SMNVEV (reference sequence).

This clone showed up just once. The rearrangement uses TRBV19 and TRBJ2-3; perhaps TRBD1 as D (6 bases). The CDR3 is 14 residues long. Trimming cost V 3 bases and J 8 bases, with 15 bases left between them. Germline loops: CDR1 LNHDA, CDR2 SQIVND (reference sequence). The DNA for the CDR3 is TGTGCCAGTAGTATTAACAGGGACAAGGGTACGCAGTATTTT. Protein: CASSINRDKGTQYF.

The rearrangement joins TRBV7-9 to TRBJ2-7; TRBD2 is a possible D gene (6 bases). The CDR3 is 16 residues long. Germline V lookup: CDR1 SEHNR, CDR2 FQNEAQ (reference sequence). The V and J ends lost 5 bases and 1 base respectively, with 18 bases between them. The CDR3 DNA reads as TGTGCCAGCAGCCATCCGGTTCGGGAGAGGTCCTACGAGCAGTACTTC. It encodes CASSHPVRERSYEQYF.

As DNA, the CDR3 is TGTGCCAGCAGCTTAGCGCTCCGGGCAGGGCTTAATGAAAAACTGTTTTTT. Residues: CASSLALRAGLNEKLFF. The rearrangement joins TRBV7-6 to TRBJ1-4, with a tentative D call TRBD1 (5 bases). V lost 0 bases, J lost 4 bases, and 15 bases lay in between. CDR1 and CDR2 (germline): SGHVS, FNYEAQ. The CDR3 extends over 17 amino acids.

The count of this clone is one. The DNA for the CDR3 is TGTGCCAGCAGCTTAGGCCAGGTAGATCAGCCCCAGCATTTT. The encoded protein is CASSLGQVDQPQHF. V and J are TRBV7-9 and TRBJ1-5, with D unresolved. CDR1 is SEHNR, CDR2 FQNEAQ, per germline (reference sequence). V lost 1 base and J 5 bases, leaving 9 bases between the germline ends. The CDR3 has 14 amino acids.

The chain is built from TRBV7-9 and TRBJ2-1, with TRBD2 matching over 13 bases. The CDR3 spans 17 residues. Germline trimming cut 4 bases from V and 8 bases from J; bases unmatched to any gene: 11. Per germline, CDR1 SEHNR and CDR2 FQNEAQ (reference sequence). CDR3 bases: TGTGCCAGCAGCTCGGGACTAGCGGGACCACCGGGGTATGAGCAGTTCTTC. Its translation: CASSSGLAGPPGYEQFF.

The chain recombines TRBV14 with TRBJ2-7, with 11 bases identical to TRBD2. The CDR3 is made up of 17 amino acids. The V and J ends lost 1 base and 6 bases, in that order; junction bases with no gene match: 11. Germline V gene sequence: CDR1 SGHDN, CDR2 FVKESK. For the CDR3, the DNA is TGTGCCAGCAGCCAAGTGGAGGTGACTAGCGGGATGGGCGAGCAGTACTTC. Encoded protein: CASSQVEVTSGMGEQYF.

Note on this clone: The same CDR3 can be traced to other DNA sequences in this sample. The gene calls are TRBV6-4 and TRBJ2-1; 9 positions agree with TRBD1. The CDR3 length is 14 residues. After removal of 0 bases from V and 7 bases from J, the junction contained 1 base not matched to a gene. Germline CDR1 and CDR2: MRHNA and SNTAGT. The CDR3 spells CASSDSTGGNEQFF. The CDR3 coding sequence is TGTGCCAGCAGTGACTCGACAGGGGGAAATGAGCAGTTCTTC.

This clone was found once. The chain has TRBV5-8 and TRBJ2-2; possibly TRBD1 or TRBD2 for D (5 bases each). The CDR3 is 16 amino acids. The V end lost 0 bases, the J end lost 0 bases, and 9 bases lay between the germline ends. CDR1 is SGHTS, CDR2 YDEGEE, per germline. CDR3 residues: CASSLGLGANTGELFF. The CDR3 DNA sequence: TGTGCCAGCAGCTTGGGATTGGGGGCGAACACCGGGGAGCTGTTTTTT.

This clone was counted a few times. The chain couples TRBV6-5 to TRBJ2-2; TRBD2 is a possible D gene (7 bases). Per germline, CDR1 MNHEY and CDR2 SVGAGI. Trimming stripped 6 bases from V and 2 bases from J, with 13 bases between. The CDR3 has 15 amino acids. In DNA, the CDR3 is TGTGCCAGCAGAAGGGGGGGATTCAACACCGGGGAGCTGTTTTTT. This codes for CASRRGGFNTGELFF.

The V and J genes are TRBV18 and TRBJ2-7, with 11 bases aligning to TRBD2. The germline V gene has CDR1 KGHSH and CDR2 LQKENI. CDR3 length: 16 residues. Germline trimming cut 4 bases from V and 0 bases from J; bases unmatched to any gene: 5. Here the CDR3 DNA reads TGTGCCAGCTCACTTGCGACTAGCGGGGCCTCCTACGAGCAGTACTTC. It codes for CASSLATSGASYEQYF.

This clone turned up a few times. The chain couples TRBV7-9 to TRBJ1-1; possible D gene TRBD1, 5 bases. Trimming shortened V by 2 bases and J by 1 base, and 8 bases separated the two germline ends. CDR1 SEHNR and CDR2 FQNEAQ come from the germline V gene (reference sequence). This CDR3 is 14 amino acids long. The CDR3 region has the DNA TGTGCCAGCAGCTTACTAGACAGGAACACTGAAGCTTTCTTT. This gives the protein CASSLLDRNTEAFF.

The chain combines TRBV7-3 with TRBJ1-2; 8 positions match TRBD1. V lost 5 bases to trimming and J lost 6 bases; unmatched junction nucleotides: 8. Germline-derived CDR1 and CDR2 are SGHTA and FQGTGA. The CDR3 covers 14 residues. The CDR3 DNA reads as TGTGCCAGCAGCCCGACAGGGGTGAAAGATGGCTACACCTTC. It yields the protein CASSPTGVKDGYTF.

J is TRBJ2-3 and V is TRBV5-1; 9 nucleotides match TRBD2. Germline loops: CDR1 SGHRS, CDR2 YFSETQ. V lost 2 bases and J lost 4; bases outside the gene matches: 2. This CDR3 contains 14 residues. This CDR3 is CASSFSGGSDTQYF. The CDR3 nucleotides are TGCGCCAGCAGCTTTAGCGGGGGATCAGATACGCAGTATTTT.

For the CDR3, the DNA is TGTGCCAGCAGCTTAGGAGGTGGCTACACCTTC. This encodes CASSLGGGYTF. This chain connects TRBV13 to TRBJ1-2; D call uncertain. Per the germline V gene, CDR1 is PRHDT and CDR2 is FYEKMQ (reference sequence). CDR3 length: 11 residues. Trimming stripped 0 bases from V and 7 bases from J, with 3 bases between.

This CDR3 reads CASSGDPTYEQYF. CDR3 in DNA: TGCGCCAGCAGTGGGGATCCGACCTACGAGCAGTACTTC. The chain joins TRBV10-1 to TRBJ2-7; D gene ambiguous. CDR1 WNHNN and CDR2 SYGVQD come from the germline V gene (reference sequence). V was clipped by 4 bases and J by 2 bases, with 9 bases between them. This CDR3 spans 13 amino acids.

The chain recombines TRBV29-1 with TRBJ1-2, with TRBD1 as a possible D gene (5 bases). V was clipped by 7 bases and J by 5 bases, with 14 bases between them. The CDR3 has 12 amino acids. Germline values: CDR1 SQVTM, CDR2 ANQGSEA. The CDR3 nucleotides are TGCAGCGCCTCGGACACACCATATGGCTACACCTTC. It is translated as CSASDTPYGYTF.

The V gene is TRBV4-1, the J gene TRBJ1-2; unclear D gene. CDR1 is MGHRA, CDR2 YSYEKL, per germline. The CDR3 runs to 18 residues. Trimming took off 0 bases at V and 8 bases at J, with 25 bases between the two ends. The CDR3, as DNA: TGCGCCAGCAGCCAAGATGAAGAGTTGCGTATTCTTTTCCGAGGCTACACCTTC. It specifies CASSQDEELRILFRGYTF.

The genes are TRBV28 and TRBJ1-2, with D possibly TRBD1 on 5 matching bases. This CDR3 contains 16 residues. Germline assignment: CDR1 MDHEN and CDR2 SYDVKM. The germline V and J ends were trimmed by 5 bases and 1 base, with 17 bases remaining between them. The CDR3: CASSGYQGQLNYGYTF. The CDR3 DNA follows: TGTGCCAGCAGTGGATATCAAGGACAACTTAACTATGGCTACACCTTC.

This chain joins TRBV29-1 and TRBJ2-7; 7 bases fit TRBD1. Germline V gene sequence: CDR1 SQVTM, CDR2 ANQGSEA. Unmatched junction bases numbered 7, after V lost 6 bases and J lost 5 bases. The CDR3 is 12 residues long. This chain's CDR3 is CSVDRVRHEQYF. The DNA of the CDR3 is TGCAGCGTCGACAGGGTTCGCCACGAGCAGTACTTC.

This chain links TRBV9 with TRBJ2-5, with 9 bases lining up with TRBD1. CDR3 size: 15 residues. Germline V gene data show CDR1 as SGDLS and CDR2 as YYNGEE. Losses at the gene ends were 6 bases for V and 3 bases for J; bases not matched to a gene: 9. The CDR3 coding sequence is TGTGCCAGCACCCTTACAGGGGGCGGGAAAGAGACCCAGTACTTC. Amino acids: CASTLTGGGKETQYF.

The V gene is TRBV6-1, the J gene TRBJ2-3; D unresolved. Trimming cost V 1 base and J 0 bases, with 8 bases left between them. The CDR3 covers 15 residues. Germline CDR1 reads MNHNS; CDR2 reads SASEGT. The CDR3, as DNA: TGTGCCAGCAGTGAAGTACGGCCAAGCACAGATACGCAGTATTTT. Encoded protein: CASSEVRPSTDTQYF.

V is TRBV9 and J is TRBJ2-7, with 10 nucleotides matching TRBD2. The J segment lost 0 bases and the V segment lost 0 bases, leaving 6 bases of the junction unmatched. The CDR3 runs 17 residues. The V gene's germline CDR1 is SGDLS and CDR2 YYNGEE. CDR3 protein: CASSVGLLAGASYEQYF. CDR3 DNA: TGTGCCAGCAGCGTAGGCCTCCTAGCGGGGGCCTCCTACGAGCAGTACTTC.

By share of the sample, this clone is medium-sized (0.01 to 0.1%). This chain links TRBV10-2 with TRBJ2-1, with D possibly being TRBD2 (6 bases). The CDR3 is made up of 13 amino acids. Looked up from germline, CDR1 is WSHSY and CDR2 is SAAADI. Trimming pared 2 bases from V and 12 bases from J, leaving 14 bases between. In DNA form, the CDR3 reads TGCGCCAGCAGTGAGGCGGGACCTGGTGTGCAGTTCTTC. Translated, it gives CASSEAGPGVQFF.

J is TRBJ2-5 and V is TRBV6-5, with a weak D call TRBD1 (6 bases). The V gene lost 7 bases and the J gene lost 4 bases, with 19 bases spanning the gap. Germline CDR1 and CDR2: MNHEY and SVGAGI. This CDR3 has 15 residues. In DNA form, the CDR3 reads TGTGCCAGCACCCTCAGTGGGGGCCGTGGAGAGACCCAGTACTTC. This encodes CASTLSGGRGETQYF.

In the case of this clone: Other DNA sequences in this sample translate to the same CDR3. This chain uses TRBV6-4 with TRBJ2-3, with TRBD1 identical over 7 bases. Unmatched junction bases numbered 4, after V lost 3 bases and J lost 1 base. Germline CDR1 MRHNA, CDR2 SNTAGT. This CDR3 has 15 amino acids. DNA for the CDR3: TGTGCCAGCAGTGAGGGTACAGGGGGCACAGATACGCAGTATTTT. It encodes CASSEGTGGTDTQYF.

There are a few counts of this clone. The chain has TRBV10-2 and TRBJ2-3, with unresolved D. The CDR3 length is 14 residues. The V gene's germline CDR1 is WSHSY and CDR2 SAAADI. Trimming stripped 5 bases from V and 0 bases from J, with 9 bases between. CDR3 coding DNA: TGCGCCAGCAGTAGAAACCCGAGCACAGATACGCAGTATTTT. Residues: CASSRNPSTDTQYF.

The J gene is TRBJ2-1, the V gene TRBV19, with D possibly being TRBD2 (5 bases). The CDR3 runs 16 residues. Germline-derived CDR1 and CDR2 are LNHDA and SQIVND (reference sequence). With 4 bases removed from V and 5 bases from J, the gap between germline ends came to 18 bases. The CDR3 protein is CASSKPPYAEDNEQFF. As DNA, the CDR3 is TGTGCCAGTAGTAAGCCCCCATACGCGGAGGACAATGAGCAGTTCTTC.